The clone carrying this T cell receptor (beta chain) was found once. The data belong to a study of blood T cell repertoires in COVID-19. Study overall: The analysed material was cDNA or gDNA that came from T cells, B-cell-depleted T cells, or PBMCs.

Profiling relied on immunoSEQ multiplex PCR, and the TCRdb table lists in-frame clones only, not all of them. The sample carries a few hundred thousand clones, roughly 87% recorded once. Per germline, CDR1 LNHDA and CDR2 SQIVND (reference sequence). The CDR3 length is 15 residues. V lost 5 bases to trimming and J lost 4 bases; unmatched junction nucleotides: 5. The V and J genes are TRBV19 and TRBJ1-6, with 7 bases fitting TRBD1. The sequence was collected from a woman aged 45-60 years who had recovered from COVID-19. Sequenced sample: PBMCs or T cells enriched from blood (not recorded which). CDR3 loop: CASSVSGQYNSPLHF. The DNA of the CDR3 is TGTGCCAGTAGTGTCTCGGGACAGTATAATTCACCCCTCCACTTT. The full variable domain, in which reference TRBV19 and TRBJ1-6 provide the parts outside the CDR3, is DGGITQSPKYLFRKEGQNVTLSCEQNLNHDAMYWYRQDPGQGLRLIYYSQIVNDFQKGDIAEGYSVSREKKESFPLTVTSAQKNPTAFYLCASSVSGQYNSPLHFGNGTRLTVT.